Below, 26 T cell receptor beta chains from the same sample are listed, as sequenced in a study of cytomegalovirus exposure and HLA in healthy donors. This PCR relied on a set of 60 Vbeta primers and 13 Jbeta primers. Generated by immunoSEQ multiplex PCR, the TCRdb table keeps only in-frame clones and is missing some. The sample carries some 69,000 clones, 70% to 85% recorded once. Sequencing was done on a sample of PBMCs. The source of these receptors is a woman younger than 45 in good health and CMV-seronegative.

This sequence joins TRBV27 and TRBJ1-1; 7 bases are shared with TRBD1. The V gene end was trimmed by 5 bases and the J gene end by 6 bases; junction bases not matched to a gene: 9. Germline CDR1 and CDR2: MNHEY and SMNVEV (reference sequence). There are 14 residues in the CDR3. Written as DNA, the CDR3 is TGTGCCAGCAGTCCCGGACAGGAAGGCGCTGAAGCTTTCTTT. It yields the protein CASSPGQEGAEAFF.

This clone was counted a single time. V gene TRBV11-2 combines with J gene TRBJ2-7; a weak D match, TRBD1 (5 bases). Trimming shortened V by 5 bases and J by 4 bases, and 12 bases separated the two germline ends. CDR3 length: 13 amino acids. CDR1 and CDR2 (germline): SGHAT, FQNNGV. This CDR3 reads CASSRGLVYEQYF. The DNA for the CDR3 is TGTGCCAGCAGCAGGGGTCTCGTATACGAGCAGTACTTC. The full variable domain, completed using reference TRBV11-2 and TRBJ2-7, is EAGVAQSPRYKIIEKRQSVAFWCNPISGHATLYWYQQILGQGPKLLIQFQNNGVVDDSQLPKDRFSAERLKGVDSTLKIQPAKLEDSAVYLCASSRGLVYEQYFGPGTRLTVT.

For the CDR3, the DNA is TGTGCCAGCAGCTTTACTCAGGGTAACACTGAAGCTTTCTTT. This gives the protein CASSFTQGNTEAFF. This sequence joins TRBV7-9 and TRBJ1-1, with D possibly being TRBD1 (5 bases). The CDR3 covers 14 residues. Germline V CDR1 and CDR2: SEHNR, FQNEAQ (reference sequence). Between the trimmed V and J ends, which lost 3 bases and 2 bases, there was a span of 10 bases.

The chain links TRBV14 to TRBJ1-1; TRBD1 matches 7 bases. CDR3 length equals 13 residues. Germline V CDR1 and CDR2: SGHDN, FVKESK. The trim removed 4 bases at V and 7 bases at J, leaving 6 bases unmatched. The CDR3 reads CASSPGTAGEAFF. For the CDR3, the DNA is TGTGCCAGCAGCCCGGGGACAGCCGGTGAAGCTTTCTTT. Full variable domain (missing parts from reference TRBV14 and TRBJ1-1): EAGVTQFPSHSVIEKGQTVTLRCDPISGHDNLYWYRRVMGKEIKFLLHFVKESKQDESGMPNNRFLAERTGGTYSTLKVQPAELEDSGVYFCASSPGTAGEAFFGQGTRLTVV.

In regard to this clone: The germline gene is not matched at one end of the junction; a read error may be the cause. This chain joins TRBV6-1 and TRBJ1-5; 7 bases line up with TRBD1. The CDR3 has 15 residues. Germline lookup yields CDR1 MNHNS and CDR2 SASEGT. The chain's CDR3 is CASGETGLSNQPQHF. DNA for the CDR3: TGTGCCAGCGGTGAGACAGGGCTTAGCAATCAGCCCCAGCATTTT.

The gene calls are TRBV4-3 and TRBJ1-5, with TRBD1 matching over 10 bases. CDR1 is LGHNA and CDR2 is YSLEER in the germline V gene. V was clipped by 0 bases and J by 7 bases; unmatched bases: 3. The CDR3 is 15 amino acids. The CDR3 DNA is TGCGCCAGCAGCCAAGAAGGGACAGGGGCCCAGCCCCAGCATTTT. Translation gives CASSQEGTGAQPQHF.

V usage is TRBV2 and J usage is TRBJ1-2; D is unclear. Germline loops: CDR1 SNHLY, CDR2 FYNNEI. The V end was cut by 2 bases, the J end by 2 bases, with 6 bases between. CDR3 length: 13 residues. CDR3 loop: CASSERGNYGYTF. The CDR3 DNA sequence: TGTGCCAGCAGTGAACGAGGGAACTATGGCTACACCTTC.

J is TRBJ2-7 and V is TRBV30, with D possibly TRBD1 on 6 matching bases. V was clipped by 5 bases and J by 6 bases, with 14 bases between them. This CDR3 is built from 12 residues. CDR1 is GTSNPN and CDR2 is SVGIG in the germline V gene (reference sequence). The CDR3 loop is CAWYYGRGEQYF. In DNA form, the CDR3 reads TGTGCCTGGTACTATGGCAGGGGCGAGCAGTACTTC.

The chain is built from TRBV15 and TRBJ1-2; 7 bases align to TRBD1. Trimming cost V 4 bases and J 3 bases; bases outside gene matches: 5. Germline V lookup: CDR1 LNHNV, CDR2 YYDKDF (reference sequence). The CDR3 length is 14 residues. The CDR3 DNA sequence: TGTGCCACCAGCAAGGGGGCAGACTACTATGGCTACACCTTC. Translating gives CATSKGADYYGYTF.

The V and J genes are TRBV30 and TRBJ2-7; 7 nucleotides line up with TRBD1. Germline assignment: CDR1 GTSNPN and CDR2 SVGIG (reference sequence). The V gene end was trimmed by 5 bases and the J gene end by 1 base; junction bases not matched to a gene: 8. This CDR3 has 14 amino acids. The CDR3 nucleotides are TGTGCCTGGGACCCCGGGACAGAATCCTACGAGCAGTACTTC. Residues: CAWDPGTESYEQYF. Filled out from reference TRBV30 and TRBJ2-7, the complete variable domain reads SQTIHQWPATLVQPVGSPLSLECTVEGTSNPNLYWYRQAAGRGLQLLFYSVGIGQISSEVPQNLSASRPQDRQFILSSKKLLLSDSGFYLCAWDPGTESYEQYFGPGTRLTVT.

V gene TRBV27 combines with J gene TRBJ2-7; 8 bases align to TRBD1. The CDR3 loop spans 13 amino acids. Unmatched junction bases numbered 4, after V lost 5 bases and J lost 4 bases. Germline V gene lookup returns CDR1 MNHEY and CDR2 SMNVEV (reference sequence). The CDR3 DNA sequence: TGTGCCAGCAGTCTAAGACAGGGGTACGAGCAGTACTTC. This sequence encodes CASSLRQGYEQYF.

The chain links TRBV5-4 to TRBJ1-1; D perhaps matches TRBD1 (5 bases). The germline V gene has CDR1 SGHNT and CDR2 YYREEE (reference sequence). Trimming cost V 6 bases and J 0 bases, with 21 bases left between them. This CDR3 is 17 amino acids long. CDR3 in amino acids: CASNPAGGAGMNTEAFF. The CDR3 DNA is TGTGCCAGCAACCCCGCCGGGGGTGCGGGGATGAACACTGAAGCTTTCTTT.

This rearrangement joins TRBV11-3 to TRBJ2-4; the D is unclear. The V end was cut by 1 base, the J end by 6 bases, with 7 bases between. In germline, CDR1 is SGHNT, CDR2 YENEEA. The CDR3 has 13 residues. The CDR3 reads CASSLGSGNIQYF. CDR3 bases: TGTGCCAGCAGCTTAGGGTCGGGAAACATTCAGTACTTC.

The CDR3 DNA sequence: TGTGCCAGCAGGGGCCGACAGCCCACAGATACGCAGTATTTT. This codes for CASRGRQPTDTQYF. The V gene is TRBV6-6, the J gene TRBJ2-3; D perhaps matches TRBD1 (5 bases). CDR1 is MNHNY, CDR2 SVGAGI, per germline (reference sequence). This CDR3 has 14 residues. With 6 bases removed from V and 2 bases from J, the gap between germline ends came to 12 bases.

The CDR3 nucleotides read TGCGCCAGCAGCTTGGAACTCGGAGAGACCCAGTACTTC. It specifies CASSLELGETQYF. This rearrangement joins TRBV5-1 to TRBJ2-5; D call uncertain. Germline V lookup: CDR1 SGHRS, CDR2 YFSETQ. Trimming removed 0 bases at V and 4 bases at J, with 7 bases between. CDR3 length: 13 residues.

The J gene is TRBJ1-1, the V gene TRBV19; D is possibly TRBD1 (5 bases). V dropped 2 bases and J dropped 5 bases, with 9 bases sitting between them. Per germline, CDR1 LNHDA and CDR2 SQIVND (reference sequence). This CDR3 comprises 13 residues. The CDR3 DNA follows: TGTGCCAGTAGTATATCGGAGGGGACTGAAGCTTTCTTT. Translating gives CASSISEGTEAFF.

The chain carries TRBV7-8 and TRBJ2-3; D perhaps matches TRBD2 (6 bases). The CDR3 contains 14 residues. The germline V and J ends were trimmed by 2 bases and 3 bases, with 9 bases remaining between them. Germline CDR1 is SGHVS and CDR2 is FQNEAQ. CDR3 sequence (DNA): TGTGCCAGCAGCTTAACTAGCAGAACAGATACGCAGTATTTT. This gives the protein CASSLTSRTDTQYF.

The sample holds a few counts of this clone. The chain employs TRBV5-4 and TRBJ1-2; TRBD1 agrees at 10 bases. Trimming at V came to 3 bases and at J to 7 bases, leaving 6 bases not matched to a gene. The CDR3 is 14 amino acids. Germline V gene lookup returns CDR1 SGHNT and CDR2 YYREEE (reference sequence). CDR3 DNA: TGTGCCAGCAGCTCCGGGACAGGGGTTTTTGGCTACACCTTC. Translating gives CASSSGTGVFGYTF.

V gene TRBV7-7 combines with J gene TRBJ1-5; 12 bases are a match to TRBD1. Germline values: CDR1 SSHAT, CDR2 FNYEAQ (reference sequence). The V and J ends lost 0 bases and 7 bases, in that order; junction bases with no gene match: 7. CDR3 length equals 17 residues. Here the CDR3 DNA reads TGTGCCAGCAGCTTAGCGGGGACAGGGGGCGACGAGCAGCCCCAGCATTTT. Translating it yields CASSLAGTGGDEQPQHF.

This clone was detected only once. The gene calls are TRBV20-1 and TRBJ2-7; TRBD2 agrees at 7 bases. The CDR3 runs 11 residues. Trimming took 4 bases from V and 5 from J; bases not matched to a gene: 2. Germline V gene data show CDR1 as DFQATT and CDR2 as SNEGSKA (reference sequence). DNA for the CDR3: TGCAGTGCTATCCGGGGGGACGAGCAGTACTTC. The encoded protein is CSAIRGDEQYF.

V usage is TRBV5-1 and J usage is TRBJ2-3; TRBD1 matches 11 bases. The CDR3 sequence is 16 residues long. Unmatched junction bases numbered 4, after V lost 4 bases and J lost 0 bases. Germline CDR1 and CDR2: SGHRS and YFSETQ. The CDR3 sequence: CASSLGTGGSTDTQYF. In DNA, the CDR3 is TGCGCCAGCAGCCTGGGGACAGGGGGGAGCACAGATACGCAGTATTTT.

This clone showed up just a few times. The chain couples TRBV7-9 to TRBJ2-2; 7 bases match TRBD1. Germline V CDR1 and CDR2: SEHNR, FQNEAQ (reference sequence). V was pared by 1 base and J by 2 bases, with 4 bases of the junction left unmatched. The CDR3 runs to 16 residues. For the CDR3, the DNA is TGTGCCAGCAGCTTAGTGGGACAGCTAAACACCGGGGAGCTGTTTTTT. Translating gives CASSLVGQLNTGELFF.

The chain has TRBV11-3 and TRBJ1-3, with 9 bases aligning to TRBD1. The junction had 8 bases not matched to a gene; V was cut back by 5 bases and J by 0 bases. Looked up from germline, CDR1 is SGHNT and CDR2 is YENEEA. The CDR3 consists of 17 residues. The CDR3 DNA sequence: TGTGCCAGCAGCACTCCCGGGACAGGGCTCTCTGGAAACACCATATATTTT. Translating it yields CASSTPGTGLSGNTIYF.

The chain combines TRBV5-4 with TRBJ2-6; 7 nucleotides line up with TRBD1. Per germline, CDR1 SGHNT and CDR2 YYREEE (reference sequence). CDR3 size: 15 residues. After removal of 4 bases from V and 4 bases from J, the junction contained 5 bases not matched to a gene. CDR3 bases: TGTGCCAGCAGCGGGACAGTTTACGGGGCCAACGTCCTGACTTTC. Protein: CASSGTVYGANVLTF.

This sequence joins TRBV6-5 and TRBJ2-1, with D perhaps TRBD2 (7 bases). The germline CDR1 and CDR2 sequences are MNHEY and SVGAGI. The CDR3 runs 15 residues. The V end lost 0 bases, the J end lost 7 bases, and 13 bases lay between the germline ends. The CDR3 DNA is TGTGCCAGCAGTTACTCGGGGGGCGGGAGAAATGAGCAGTTCTTC. Protein: CASSYSGGGRNEQFF.

This chain connects TRBV30 to TRBJ1-1; tentative D call: TRBD1 (6 bases). Germline V gives CDR1 GTSNPN, CDR2 SVGIG (reference sequence). This CDR3 region has 13 residues. With 1 base removed from V and 2 bases from J, the gap between germline ends came to 8 bases. CDR3 DNA sequence: TGTGCCTGGAGTGGGACAGTCAACACTGAAGCTTTCTTT. Its translation: CAWSGTVNTEAFF.